These 8 T cell receptor beta chains came from one sample sequenced in a study of shared clonotypes between healthy human individuals. Measured with immunoSEQ multiplex PCR; TCRdb has only the in-frame clones, and not every one. Seen here are about 2.3 million clones, around 93% observed once, and the top ten hold around 0.35%. Sequencing was done on a sample of naive CD4+ T cells from PBMCs. As to subset: CD45RA+ positively selected. These receptors all stem from a man in his late teens or twenties in good health. Some clones in this sample may be carry-over from other donors' samples.

As for this clone: Other DNA sequences in the sample encode the same CDR3. The rearrangement joins TRBV5-1 to TRBJ1-1; TRBD1 is a possible D gene (6 bases). This CDR3 is 14 amino acids long. Trimming cost V 2 bases and J 4 bases, with 12 bases left between them. Germline assignment: CDR1 SGHRS and CDR2 YFSETQ. CDR3 in DNA: TGCGCCAGCAGCTTCGGGGGCTTGGGCACTGAAGCTTTCTTT. Residues: CASSFGGLGTEAFF. Looking up the rest from reference TRBV5-1 and TRBJ1-1 gives the full variable domain: KAGVTQTPRYLIKTRGQQVTLSCSPISGHRSVSWYQQTPGQGLQFLFEYFSETQRNKGNFPGRFSGRQFSNSRSEMNVSTLELGDSALYLCASSFGGLGTEAFFGQGTRLTVV.

Comments on this clone: Other DNA sequences in this sample translate to the same CDR3. The chain carries TRBV6-1 and TRBJ2-2; 7 nucleotides agree with TRBD1. The CDR3 runs 15 residues. Germline-derived CDR1 and CDR2 are MNHNS and SASEGT. V lost 4 bases to trimming and J lost 2 bases; unmatched junction nucleotides: 4. In DNA, the CDR3 is TGTGCCAGCAGTGGCAGGACAGGAAACACCGGGGAGCTGTTTTTT. Translation gives CASSGRTGNTGELFF.

The chain couples TRBV6-5 to TRBJ1-2; TRBD1 agrees at 7 bases. Germline CDR1 reads MNHEY; CDR2 reads SVGAGI. This CDR3 is 15 amino acids long. Losses at the gene ends were 5 bases for V and 3 bases for J; bases not matched to a gene: 9. CDR3 nucleotide sequence: TGTGCCAGCAGTCCCAGTGACAGGGTGGACTATGGCTACACCTTC. Its translation: CASSPSDRVDYGYTF.

The V call is TRBV6-4, the J call TRBJ1-2, with 7 bases fitting TRBD1. Germline CDR1 and CDR2: MRHNA and SNTAGT. This CDR3 comprises 13 residues. J gave up 6 bases and V 4 bases, and 5 bases lay outside the gene matches. CDR3 sequence: CASSGTGLDGYTF. The CDR3 DNA follows: TGTGCCAGCAGTGGGACAGGCTTGGATGGCTACACCTTC.

This chain connects TRBV7-2 to TRBJ2-3; D gene ambiguous. This CDR3 is built from 14 residues. The V end lost 8 bases, the J end lost 5 bases, and 17 bases lay between the germline ends. CDR1 is SGHTA and CDR2 is FQGNSA in the germline V gene. CDR3 amino acids: CASEGGRTGDTQYF. The CDR3 nucleotides are TGTGCCAGCGAAGGTGGCAGAACGGGAGATACGCAGTATTTT.

This clone has only one observation. The V gene is TRBV11-2, the J gene TRBJ2-7; 7 bases are a match to TRBD2. CDR1 SGHAT and CDR2 FQNNGV come from the germline V gene. Trimming removed 5 bases from V and 2 bases from J; junction bases left unmatched: 6. The CDR3 covers 14 residues. The DNA for the CDR3 is TGTGCCAGCAGCCGGCCGGGGGGAGCCTACGAGCAGTACTTC. This gives the protein CASSRPGGAYEQYF.

V is TRBV7-2 and J is TRBJ2-1; a weak D match, TRBD2 (6 bases). This CDR3 is 13 amino acids long. CDR1 and CDR2 from the germline V gene are SGHTA and FQGNSA. V lost 5 bases and J lost 11, with 16 bases in between. CDR3: CASSADAGPQQFF. As DNA, the CDR3 is TGTGCCAGCAGCGCCGACGCGGGACCTCAGCAGTTCTTC.

V gene TRBV9 combines with J gene TRBJ2-7; D is perhaps TRBD1 (6 bases). V lost 7 bases to trimming and J lost 4 bases, with 21 bases between them. CDR3 length: 15 amino acids. Germline V lookup: CDR1 SGDLS, CDR2 YYNGEE. CDR3 region: CASGRGDTDSYEQYF. CDR3 sequence (DNA): TGTGCCAGCGGTAGAGGGGACACCGACTCTTACGAGCAGTACTTC.